Presented here are 20 T cell receptor beta chains from one specimen sequenced in a study of beta chain features in type 1 diabetes. Sequenced material consisted of expressed TCRB transcripts (all of the isolated RNA was reverse transcribed). Libraries were prepared by immunoSEQ multiplex PCR; TCRdb keeps only in-frame clonotypes and omits some of them. The table includes roughly 170,000 clones, 13% detected once. Specimen: central memory CD4+ T cells from blood. The receptors stem from a woman aged 18-29 years in good health.

The rearrangement joins TRBV21-1 to TRBJ2-7; the table's D gene call, TRBD2, was not cross checked with the DNA. TRBV21-1 is a pseudogene segment. The CDR3 length is 12 residues. CDR3 sequence (DNA): TGTGCCAGCAGCATCCGTACGACTAGCGCATACTTC. It is translated as CASSIRTTSAYF.

The rearrangement uses TRBV7-8 and TRBJ2-2, with 7 nucleotides matching TRBD2. Trimming took 2 bases from V and 0 from J; bases not matched to a gene: 3. The CDR3 contains 16 residues. CDR1 is SGHVS, CDR2 FQNEAQ, per germline. The CDR3 nucleotides are TGTGCCAGCAGCTTAAGAAGCGGGACGAACACCGGGGAGCTGTTTTTT. It is translated as CASSLRSGTNTGELFF.

The V call is TRBV7-2, the J call TRBJ2-1; D unclear. Germline V lookup: CDR1 SGHTA, CDR2 FQGNSA. Between the trimmed V and J ends, which lost 1 base and 8 bases, there was a span of 15 bases. The CDR3 contains 15 residues. The DNA for the CDR3 is TGTGCCAGCAGCTTAGGCGAGTCACCTCCCCATGAGCAGTTCTTC. It codes for CASSLGESPPHEQFF.

This chain connects TRBV5-6 to TRBJ2-7, with a weak D call TRBD1 (5 bases). Between the trimmed V and J ends, which lost 0 bases and 2 bases, there was a span of 15 bases. CDR1 and CDR2 from the germline V gene are SGHDT and YYEEEE. The CDR3 has 16 residues. The chain's CDR3 is CASSLDVGAVPYEQYF. The CDR3 DNA is TGTGCCAGCAGCTTGGATGTAGGGGCCGTACCCTACGAGCAGTACTTC.

The J gene is TRBJ1-1, the V gene TRBV5-6; 9 nucleotides match TRBD1. The CDR3 extends over 14 amino acids. Germline CDR1 is SGHDT and CDR2 is YYEEEE. J was trimmed by 5 bases and V by 2 bases; bases with no gene match: 4. The CDR3 nucleotides read TGTGCCAGCAGCTTACAACAGGGGGCTACTGAAGCTTTCTTT. Its protein product is CASSLQQGATEAFF.

V gene TRBV13 combines with J gene TRBJ2-1, with TRBD2 matching over 8 bases. Unmatched junction bases numbered 11, after V lost 4 bases and J lost 6 bases. The CDR3 has 16 amino acids. Germline-derived CDR1 and CDR2 are PRHDT and FYEKMQ (reference sequence). The CDR3 DNA sequence: TGTGCCAGCAGCTCCGACTTAGCGGGAAATGCCAATGAGCAGTTCTTC. Translating it yields CASSSDLAGNANEQFF.

The J gene is TRBJ1-5, the V gene TRBV6-6; a weak D match, TRBD1 (6 bases). CDR3 size: 16 residues. V was trimmed by 6 bases and J by 0 bases, leaving 15 bases between them. Per germline, CDR1 MNHNY and CDR2 SVGAGI (reference sequence). The CDR3 protein is CASSGTGFGSNQPQHF. CDR3 in DNA: TGTGCCAGCAGCGGAACAGGGTTTGGTAGCAATCAGCCCCAGCATTTT.

In its sample, this clone was seen a few times. Only one base separates this from a far larger clonotype, so it likely reflects a read error. The chain links TRBV4-2 to TRBJ2-7, with 7 bases aligning to TRBD1. After removal of 6 bases from V and 3 bases from J, the junction contained 14 bases not matched to a gene. The germline V gene has CDR1 LGHNA and CDR2 YNFKEQ. The CDR3 covers 16 residues. The chain's CDR3 is CASSGYRDRQDYEQYF. The CDR3 coding sequence is TGTGCCAGCAGTGGATACCGGGACAGACAAGACTACGAGCAGTACTTC.

This clone has ten or more counts. The chain uses TRBV28 and TRBJ2-5, with D hard to call. Germline V lookup: CDR1 MDHEN, CDR2 SYDVKM. Trimming cost V 6 bases and J 1 base, with 12 bases left between them. This CDR3 spans 14 amino acids. The CDR3 DNA sequence: TGTGCCAGCAGGGCCCAGGCTATCCAAGAGACCCAGTACTTC. Translated, it gives CASRAQAIQETQYF.

This clone came up a few times. The chain is built from TRBV5-4 and TRBJ2-1, with 10 nucleotides matching TRBD2. This CDR3 spans 15 amino acids. Germline CDR1 reads SGHNT; CDR2 reads YYREEE (reference sequence). V lost 3 bases, J lost 5 bases, and 5 bases stayed unmatched. The CDR3 region is CASSSSSGSHNEQFF. The CDR3 region has the DNA TGTGCCAGCAGCTCATCTAGCGGGAGTCACAATGAGCAGTTCTTC.

This clone was detected a few times. The J gene is TRBJ2-1, the V gene TRBV2; TRBD2 matches 14 bases. V trimming: 0 bases; J trimming: 5 bases; junction bases outside the gene matches: 3. Per germline, CDR1 SNHLY and CDR2 FYNNEI. The CDR3 totals 17 residues. For the CDR3, the DNA is TGTGCCAGCAGTGAAGCGAGACTAGCGGGAGGGGACAATGAGCAGTTCTTC. Amino acids: CASSEARLAGGDNEQFF.

The CDR3 bases are TGTGCCAGCAGCGCGGGGCGAGGGGGGGGCGACAGGAACAATCAGCCCCAGCATTTT. It is translated as CASSAGRGGGDRNNQPQHF. The V and J genes are TRBV9 and TRBJ1-5; possibly TRBD1 for D (6 bases). The germline gives CDR1 SGDLS, CDR2 YYNGEE. Trimming cost V 3 bases and J 3 bases, with 25 bases left between them. The CDR3 extends over 19 amino acids.

V usage is TRBV29-1 and J usage is TRBJ2-5; tentatively, D is TRBD2 (5 bases). CDR1 is SQVTM, CDR2 ANQGSEA, per germline. With 7 bases removed from V and 4 bases from J, the gap between germline ends came to 16 bases. The CDR3 is 13 amino acids. The CDR3: CSAEAASRETQYF. The CDR3 nucleotides are TGCAGCGCCGAGGCGGCTAGCCGAGAGACCCAGTACTTC.

This clone was seen ten or more times. CDR3 residues: CASSATFAQYF. The DNA of the CDR3 is TGTGCCAGCAGTGCGACTTTCGCGCAGTATTTT. The genes are TRBV28 and TRBJ2-3; D not resolved. V lost 5 bases and J lost 10, with 10 bases in between. CDR1 is MDHEN, CDR2 SYDVKM, per germline. The CDR3 consists of 11 residues.

This clone showed up just a few times. Here the CDR3 DNA reads TGTGCCAGCAGCCAAGCCAAGATCCCGGGCTCTGGAAACACCATATATTTT. As protein: CASSQAKIPGSGNTIYF. The V call is TRBV14, the J call TRBJ1-3; D unresolved. V dropped 1 base and J dropped 0 bases, with 13 bases sitting between them. The germline gives CDR1 SGHDN, CDR2 FVKESK. This CDR3 has 17 residues.

This clone was seen ten or more times. The genes are TRBV27 and TRBJ1-1; 11 bases line up with TRBD1. V trimming: 4 bases; J trimming: 2 bases; junction bases outside the gene matches: 12. Looked up from germline, CDR1 is MNHEY and CDR2 is SMNVEV (reference sequence). This CDR3 region has 18 residues. CDR3 protein: CASSSKGTGGQINTEAFF. Here the CDR3 DNA reads TGTGCCAGCAGTTCGAAGGGGACAGGGGGACAGATAAACACTGAAGCTTTCTTT.

The rearrangement uses TRBV9 and TRBJ2-1, with 8 bases that match TRBD1. V dropped 4 bases and J dropped 14; count of bases not matched to a gene: 11. This CDR3 spans 13 amino acids. Germline-derived CDR1 and CDR2 are SGDLS and YYNGEE. Here the CDR3 DNA reads TGTGCCAGCAGCCCCTCCGGGACAGGACTGGAGTTCTTC. It translates to CASSPSGTGLEFF.

This chain uses TRBV5-1 with TRBJ1-2, with a tentative D call TRBD1 (5 bases). The CDR3 is 12 residues long. Trimming took off 2 bases at V and 8 bases at J, with 10 bases between the two ends. From germline, CDR1 is SGHRS and CDR2 YFSETQ. CDR3 nucleotides: TGCGCCAGCAGCTTTTCAGGGCTCGGCTACACCTTC. Its translation: CASSFSGLGYTF.

In its sample, this clone was seen a few times. This chain links TRBV4-2 with TRBJ2-5; 8 positions match TRBD1. The CDR3 is 16 amino acids. Unmatched junction bases numbered 8, after V lost 0 bases and J lost 5 bases. The V gene's germline CDR1 is LGHNA and CDR2 YNFKEQ. The CDR3 sequence: CASSQESDRVRETQYF. The CDR3 DNA is TGTGCCAGCAGCCAAGAATCGGACAGGGTGCGTGAGACCCAGTACTTC.

Only a few counts were recorded for this clone. V and J are TRBV29-1 and TRBJ1-4; perhaps TRBD1 as D (6 bases). Germline-derived CDR1 and CDR2 are SQVTM and ANQGSEA. V was trimmed by 6 bases and J by 7 bases, leaving 12 bases between them. The CDR3 totals 12 residues. CDR3 DNA sequence: TGCAGCGTCGCACAGGGTGCTGAAAAACTGTTTTTT. Its translation is CSVAQGAEKLFF.